The entry below gives a single TCR beta chain sequence along with its context. With V trimmed by 6 bases and J by 4 bases, 6 bases remained unmatched. This CDR3 region has 15 residues. Germline-derived CDR1 and CDR2 are SGHRS and YFSETQ. The source of the sample is a study of blood T cell repertoires in COVID-19. The wider study: COVID-19 samples from acute and convalescent phases originated in the United States, Italy and Spain. PBMCs, B-cell-depleted T cells, or T cells provided the cDNA or gDNA that made up the material.

Study processing details: Amplified reference gene primers provided the basis for estimating nucleated cell counts. This table comes from immunoSEQ multiplex PCR, and its TCRdb copy is limited to in-frame clones, with some not included. Clonal size and the V and J genes are those of that table, whereas D and trimming came from the DNA. The repertoire holds 250,000 to 300,000 clones, with around 83% as singletons. This receptor was taken from a man at least 80 years old with acute or convalescent COVID-19. Specimen: peripheral blood. The chain joins TRBV5-1 to TRBJ2-3; 12 nucleotides agree with TRBD2. The CDR3 DNA follows: TGCGCCAGCAAACCTAGCGGGGGGGCCTCAGATACGCAGTATTTT. The encoded protein is CASKPSGGASDTQYF. Full variable domain (outside the CDR3, taken from reference TRBV5-1 and TRBJ2-3): KAGVTQTPRYLIKTRGQQVTLSCSPISGHRSVSWYQQTPGQGLQFLFEYFSETQRNKGNFPGRFSGRQFSNSRSEMNVSTLELGDSALYLCASKPSGGASDTQYFGPGTRLTVL.